This entry lists 30 T cell receptor beta chains sequenced from one sample in a study of T cells in Graves' hyperthyroidism and ophthalmopathy. There were TCR beta CDR3 regions amplified from RNA transcripts. First-round RT-PCR of the TCR CDR3 relied on the HTBI primer set. TCRdb reanalysed the multiplex PCR reads using MiXCR and keeps one entry per CDR3 protein. The table records over 300,000 distinct CDR3 sequences, approximately 15% of them present only once. Sequencing was performed on blood. The source of these receptors is an older woman with Graves' hyperthyroidism.

A few counts support this clonotype. The chain joins TRBV5-6 to TRBJ1-5; possible D gene TRBD1, 5 bases. Germline V gene sequence: CDR1 SGHDT, CDR2 YYEEEE. V dropped 4 bases and J dropped 2 bases, with 10 bases sitting between them. This CDR3 has 14 residues. This CDR3 is CASSGGAGNQPQHF. The DNA of the CDR3 is TGTGCCAGCAGCGGGGGAGCGGGCAATCAGCCCCAGCATTTT.

This clonotype was counted at least ten times. The chain couples TRBV3-1 to TRBJ2-7, with D unresolved. The CDR3 length is 14 residues. Germline CDR1 and CDR2: LGHDT and YNNKEL (reference sequence). Between the trimmed V and J ends, which lost 1 base and 0 bases, there was a span of 7 bases. CDR3 sequence (DNA): TGTGCCAGCAGCCAAGGAGACGGCTCCTACGAGCAGTACTTC. It yields the protein CASSQGDGSYEQYF.

This clonotype was detected many times. The gene calls are TRBV20-1 and TRBJ2-5; D remains ambiguous. This CDR3 contains 16 residues. Deletions cut 1 base from V and 4 bases from J, with 19 bases between. Germline lookup yields CDR1 DFQATT and CDR2 SNEGSKA (reference sequence). The CDR3 is CSARAKPGRHVETQYF. CDR3 bases: TGCAGTGCTAGAGCGAAGCCAGGAAGACACGTAGAGACCCAGTACTTC.

This clonotype has at least ten counts. The chain carries TRBV3-1 and TRBJ1-2, with D maybe TRBD1 (5 bases). The CDR3 contains 13 residues. Per germline, CDR1 LGHDT and CDR2 YNNKEL (reference sequence). V lost 4 bases, J lost 8 bases, and 14 bases lay in between. CDR3 protein: CASSLNQGAGYTF. The CDR3 DNA follows: TGTGCCAGCAGCCTCAACCAGGGAGCCGGCTACACCTTC.

This clonotype came up many times. J is TRBJ2-1 and V is TRBV7-3; D is perhaps TRBD2 (6 bases). The CDR3 has 15 amino acids. CDR1 is SGHTA, CDR2 FQGTGA, per germline. Trimming cost V 5 bases and J 12 bases, with 23 bases left between them. DNA of the CDR3: TGTGCCAGCAGCCCATCGGGGGTAATAGGGAGTCGGCAGTTCTTC. This sequence encodes CASSPSGVIGSRQFF.

This clonotype was seen only a few times. The J gene is TRBJ1-3, the V gene TRBV29-1; 9 bases fit TRBD1. CDR3 length: 13 amino acids. Germline V CDR1 and CDR2: SQVTM, ANQGSEA. V lost 8 bases and J lost 3; bases outside the gene matches: 5. CDR3 residues: CSTTDRGGNTIYF. The CDR3 DNA reads TGCAGCACCACGGACAGGGGTGGAAACACCATATATTTT.

This clonotype was picked up many times. The chain links TRBV12-3 or TRBV12-4 to TRBJ2-7; D call uncertain. The V end was cut by 6 bases, the J end by 3 bases, with 9 bases between. This CDR3 is 12 amino acids long. The CDR3 is CASSFSGYEQYF. As DNA, the CDR3 is TGTGCCAGCAGCTTTTCCGGCTACGAGCAGTACTTC.

At least ten counts were recorded for this clonotype. The CDR3 here is CASGRVSYNSPLHF. The DNA for the CDR3 is TGTGCCAGCGGGAGGGTTTCCTATAATTCACCCCTCCACTTT. This chain uses TRBV2 with TRBJ1-6, with unresolved D. CDR1 is SNHLY, CDR2 FYNNEI, per germline. The CDR3 covers 14 residues. The V end lost 8 bases, the J end lost 1 base, and 9 bases lay between the germline ends.

This clonotype was counted many times. V and J are TRBV10-3 and TRBJ2-1; 7 nucleotides align to TRBD2. The CDR3 covers 16 residues. V trimming: 9 bases; J trimming: 2 bases; junction bases outside the gene matches: 13. The germline V gene has CDR1 ENHRY and CDR2 SYGVKD. The CDR3 sequence: CAIGKEAGDPYNEQFF. Here the CDR3 DNA reads TGTGCCATTGGAAAGGAGGCGGGAGACCCCTACAATGAGCAGTTCTTC.

This clonotype was counted between two and nine times. The V call is TRBV6-1, the J call TRBJ1-5, with 7 bases lining up with TRBD1. Germline V gene sequence: CDR1 MNHNS, CDR2 SASEGT. This CDR3 contains 12 residues. The CDR3 DNA reads TGTGAAAGGGAGGGGGCGTTTCAGCCCCAGCATTTT. Its translation: CEREGAFQPQHF.

This clonotype has a count of ten or more. The chain is built from TRBV7-9 and TRBJ2-3; TRBD2 matches 8 bases. V was clipped by 5 bases and J by 3 bases; unmatched bases: 13. Germline V gives CDR1 SEHNR, CDR2 FQNEAQ (reference sequence). This CDR3 is 17 amino acids long. CDR3 protein: CASSPPRAGAGTDTQYF. The CDR3 DNA follows: TGTGCCAGCAGCCCACCCCGAGCGGGAGCTGGGACAGATACGCAGTATTTT.

This clonotype was found a few times. This chain connects TRBV5-1 to TRBJ2-5; D gene uncertain. Germline CDR1 SGHRS, CDR2 YFSETQ. CDR3 length: 12 residues. Trimming cost V 0 bases and J 6 bases, with 6 bases left between them. The CDR3 nucleotides are TGCGCCAGCAGCTTGGCCGAGAAGACCCAGTACTTC. Encoded protein: CASSLAEKTQYF. The full variable domain, its missing parts supplied by reference TRBV5-1 and TRBJ2-5, is KAGVTQTPRYLIKTRGQQVTLSCSPISGHRSVSWYQQTPGQGLQFLFEYFSETQRNKGNFPGRFSGRQFSNSRSEMNVSTLELGDSALYLCASSLAEKTQYFGPGTRLLVL.

This clonotype occurred many times. V usage is TRBV3-1 and J usage is TRBJ2-1; 11 bases fit TRBD2. The CDR3 runs 18 residues. CDR1 LGHDT and CDR2 YNNKEL come from the germline V gene (reference sequence). After removal of 3 bases from V and 8 bases from J, the junction contained 15 bases not matched to a gene. CDR3 coding DNA: TGTGCCAGCAGCCAGTTAGCGGGAGGGCCGGGCCTTACTGATGAGCAGTTCTTC. Its translation: CASSQLAGGPGLTDEQFF.

The chain has TRBV9 and TRBJ2-1; the D gene is possibly TRBD2 (5 bases). V lost 6 bases, J lost 8 bases, and 15 bases lay in between. Germline CDR1 is SGDLS and CDR2 is YYNGEE. CDR3 length equals 13 residues. Written as DNA, the CDR3 is TGTGCCAGCACCGGCGGGCCTTGGGATGAGCAGTTCTTC. The encoded protein is CASTGGPWDEQFF.

This clonotype has at least ten counts. The chain couples TRBV2 to TRBJ2-1; D uncertain. Germline V gene sequence: CDR1 SNHLY, CDR2 FYNNEI. Trimming stripped 5 bases from V and 7 bases from J, with 9 bases between. This CDR3 has 12 amino acids. In nucleotides, the CDR3 is TGTGCCAGCAGTACGACGGGTAATGAGCAGTTCTTC. Protein product: CASSTTGNEQFF.

The gene calls are TRBV5-5 and TRBJ1-5; D unclear. In germline, CDR1 is SGHKS, CDR2 YYEKEE (reference sequence). CDR3 length: 14 residues. Trimming left V 7 bases short and J 1 base short, with 12 bases between. CDR3 nucleotide sequence: TGTGCCAGCTCCCGAGGAAACAGCAATCAGCCCCAGCATTTT. As protein: CASSRGNSNQPQHF.

A note on this clonotype: A much larger clone differs by one base, so this may be a read error. The rearrangement joins TRBV20-1 to TRBJ2-7, with TRBD2 identical over 12 bases. The germline V gene has CDR1 DFQATT and CDR2 SNEGSKA (reference sequence). CDR3 length: 14 amino acids. CDR3 DNA: TGCAGTGCTAGAGCAACTAGCGGGAGGCGCGAGCAGCACTTC. Translating it yields CSARATSGRREQHF.

The chain carries TRBV19 and TRBJ1-5, with TRBD1 as a possible D gene (6 bases). With 5 bases removed from V and 5 bases from J, the gap between germline ends came to 22 bases. CDR1 and CDR2 (germline): LNHDA, SQIVND (reference sequence). The CDR3 is 17 residues long. DNA of the CDR3: TGTGCCAGTAGTTTCAGTGTGGGGGGGGCCCGTTATCAGCCCCAGCATTTT. Translating gives CASSFSVGGARYQPQHF.

This clonotype came up a few times. This chain uses TRBV4-1 with TRBJ2-1; possibly TRBD1 or TRBD2 for D (5 bases each). Germline CDR1 is MGHRA and CDR2 is YSYEKL. The CDR3 runs 17 residues. V dropped 2 bases and J dropped 3 bases, with 17 bases sitting between them. The CDR3 sequence: CASSQYRDLTSYNEQFF. CDR3 bases: TGCGCCAGCAGCCAATACCGGGACCTAACCAGCTACAATGAGCAGTTCTTC.

This clonotype has ten or more counts. The chain combines TRBV18 with TRBJ2-7, with 8 nucleotides matching TRBD2. CDR1 is KGHSH, CDR2 LQKENI, per germline. With V trimmed by 3 bases and J by 0 bases, 1 base remained unmatched. The CDR3 is 14 amino acids. The CDR3 DNA reads as TGTGCCAGCTCACCCGGGGGGGGCTCCTACGAGCAGTACTTC. Amino acid sequence: CASSPGGGSYEQYF.

The chain has TRBV6-1 and TRBJ1-1; no clear D. The CDR3 consists of 14 residues. In germline, CDR1 is MNHNS, CDR2 SASEGT. V lost 6 bases to trimming and J lost 1 base, with 12 bases between them. CDR3 sequence: CASSFRTENTEAFF. The CDR3 DNA reads TGTGCCAGCAGCTTTAGGACCGAGAACACTGAAGCTTTCTTT.

The V call is TRBV20-1, the J call TRBJ2-1; TRBD1 matches at 7 bases. The junction had 18 bases not matched to a gene; V was cut back by 5 bases and J by 5 bases. CDR3 length equals 17 residues. CDR1 DFQATT and CDR2 SNEGSKA come from the germline V gene (reference sequence). The CDR3 bases are TGCAGTGCTGCACTCCTATTACGGGACAGCAAGAACAATGAGCAGTTCTTC. It is translated as CSAALLLRDSKNNEQFF.

This clonotype was found many times. V and J are TRBV12-3 or TRBV12-4 and TRBJ2-1; possible D gene TRBD2, 5 bases. V lost 6 bases, J lost 2 bases, and 17 bases lay in between. This CDR3 region has 16 residues. The DNA for the CDR3 is TGTGCCAGCAGCCCCCTCCAAGCGGCAGCCTACAATGAGCAGTTCTTC. It translates to CASSPLQAAAYNEQFF.

The chain uses TRBV24-1 and TRBJ2-1; 8 bases are a match to TRBD2. With 4 bases clipped from V and 8 bases from J, the junction kept 6 bases outside the gene matches. CDR1 and CDR2 from the germline V gene are KGHDR and SFDVKD. This CDR3 is 14 amino acids long. The CDR3: CATSDQSGGDEQFF. Written as DNA, the CDR3 is TGTGCCACCAGTGACCAATCGGGAGGGGATGAGCAGTTCTTC.

This clonotype was seen only a few times. This may stem from a read error, because a much larger clone lies one nucleotide away. This chain links TRBV6-9 with TRBJ1-1; TRBD1 agrees at 9 bases. The CDR3 runs to 16 residues. The germline CDR1 and CDR2 sequences are MNHGY and SVAAGI. V gave up 1 base and J gave up 1 base; unmatched junction bases: 4. The CDR3 is CASSYYDRGGNTEAFF. The CDR3, as DNA: TGTGCCAGCAGTTATTATGACAGGGGGGGGAACACTGAAGCTTTCTTT.

The sample holds a few counts of this clonotype. DNA for the CDR3: TGTGCCAGTAGTACAGCGGGAGGGTTGGAGACCCAGTACTTC. This codes for CASSTAGGLETQYF. V is TRBV19 and J is TRBJ2-5, with TRBD2 identical over 10 bases. The CDR3 has 14 amino acids. Germline-derived CDR1 and CDR2 are LNHDA and SQIVND (reference sequence). V was pared by 4 bases and J by 5 bases, with 4 bases of the junction left unmatched. The entire variable domain, with the rest obtained from reference TRBV19 and TRBJ2-5, is as follows: DGGITQSPKYLFRKEGQNVTLSCEQNLNHDAMYWYRQDPGQGLRLIYYSQIVNDFQKGDIAEGYSVSREKKESFPLTVTSAQKNPTAFYLCASSTAGGLETQYFGPGTRLLVL.

The chain is built from TRBV11-2 and TRBJ2-5, with D perhaps TRBD1 (6 bases). Deletions cut 4 bases from V and 5 bases from J, with 17 bases between. Germline V gene lookup returns CDR1 SGHAT and CDR2 FQNNGV. CDR3 length: 15 residues. CDR3 protein: CASSSTGGEGETQYF. As DNA, the CDR3 is TGTGCCAGCAGCTCGACAGGCGGCGAGGGGGAGACCCAGTACTTC.

At least ten counts were recorded for this clonotype. The chain employs TRBV28 and TRBJ1-2; tentative D call: TRBD1 (6 bases). Germline V gene lookup returns CDR1 MDHEN and CDR2 SYDVKM. CDR3 size: 13 residues. V lost 5 bases, J lost 4 bases, and 11 bases lay in between. CDR3 nucleotides: TGTGCCAGCAGTCTCGGGGGGCCCTATGGCTACACCTTC. This translates into CASSLGGPYGYTF.

This clonotype was picked up many times. DNA for the CDR3: TGTGCCAGCAGTGATTCCCCCGGCGGTGAGCAGTTCTTC. It yields the protein CASSDSPGGEQFF. The V call is TRBV6-1, the J call TRBJ2-1; D gene ambiguous. Trimming left V 3 bases short and J 9 bases short, with 12 bases between. Per germline, CDR1 MNHNS and CDR2 SASEGT. The CDR3 consists of 13 residues.

The CDR3 region has the DNA TGTGCCTGGAGTGTAGGGGTTGGCAATCAGCCCCAGCATTTT. Translated: CAWSVGVGNQPQHF. The chain couples TRBV30 to TRBJ1-5, with D tentatively TRBD1 (5 bases). Looked up from germline, CDR1 is GTSNPN and CDR2 is SVGIG (reference sequence). The V gene lost 0 bases and the J gene lost 2 bases, with 8 bases spanning the gap. The CDR3 covers 14 residues.